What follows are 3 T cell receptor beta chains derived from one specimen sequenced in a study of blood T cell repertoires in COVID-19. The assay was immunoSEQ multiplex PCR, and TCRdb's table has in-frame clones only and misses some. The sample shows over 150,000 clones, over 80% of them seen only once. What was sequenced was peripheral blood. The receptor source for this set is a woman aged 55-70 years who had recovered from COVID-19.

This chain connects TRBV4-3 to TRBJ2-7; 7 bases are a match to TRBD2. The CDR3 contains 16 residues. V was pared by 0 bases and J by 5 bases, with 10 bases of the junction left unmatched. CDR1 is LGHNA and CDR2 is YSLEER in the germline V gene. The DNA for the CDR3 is TGCGCCAGCAGCCAAGAGTTGGGAGCGGGATTCCACGAGCAGTACTTC. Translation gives CASSQELGAGFHEQYF.

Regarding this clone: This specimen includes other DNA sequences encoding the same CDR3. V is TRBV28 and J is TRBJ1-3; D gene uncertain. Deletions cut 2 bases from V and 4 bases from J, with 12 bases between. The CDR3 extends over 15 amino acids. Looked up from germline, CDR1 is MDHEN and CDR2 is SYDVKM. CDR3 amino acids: CASSLIGEAGNTIYF. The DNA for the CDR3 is TGTGCCAGCAGTTTAATCGGGGAAGCGGGAAACACCATATATTTT.

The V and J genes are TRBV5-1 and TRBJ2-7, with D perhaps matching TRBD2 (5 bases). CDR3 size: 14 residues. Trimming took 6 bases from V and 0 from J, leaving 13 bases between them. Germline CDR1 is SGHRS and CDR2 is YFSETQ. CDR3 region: CASNVGSHSYEQYF. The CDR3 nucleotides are TGCGCCAGCAACGTGGGGAGTCACTCCTACGAGCAGTACTTC.